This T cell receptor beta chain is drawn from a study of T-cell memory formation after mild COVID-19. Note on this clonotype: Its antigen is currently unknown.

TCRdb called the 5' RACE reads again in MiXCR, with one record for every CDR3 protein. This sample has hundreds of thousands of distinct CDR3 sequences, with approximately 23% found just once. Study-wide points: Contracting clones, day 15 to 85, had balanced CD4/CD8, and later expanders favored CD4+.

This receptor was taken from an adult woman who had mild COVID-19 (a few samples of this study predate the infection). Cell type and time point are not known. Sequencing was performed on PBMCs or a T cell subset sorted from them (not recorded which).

CDR3: CAISEPGRGFYEQYF. CDR3 nucleotide sequence: TGTGCCATCAGTGAACCGGGACGGGGTTTCTACGAGCAGTACTTC. V and J are TRBV10-3 and TRBJ2-7; either TRBD1 or TRBD2 may fit D (5 bases each). Germline V gene lookup returns CDR1 ENHRY and CDR2 SYGVKD. The CDR3 spans 15 residues. V was clipped by 3 bases and J by 3 bases, with 15 bases between them.